The 27 T cell receptor beta chains in this list originate from one sample, sequenced in a study of STAT3 mutations in large granular lymphocyte leukemia. Which antigens these TCRs recognize remains unknown. The study's findings and limits: Every T-LGLL patient had at least one immunodominant TCRbeta clonotype.

Sequencing used immunoSEQ multiplex PCR; TCRdb keeps in-frame clones, though not all of them. This table has roughly 40,000 clones, approximately 78% appearing once. Sequenced: PBMCs. The source of these receptors is a human donor with T large granular lymphocyte leukemia. Some clones in this sample may be carry-over from other donors' samples.

The V gene is TRBV5-4, the J gene TRBJ2-2; D uncertain. V was trimmed by 0 bases and J by 7 bases, leaving 13 bases between them. Germline V gives CDR1 SGHNT, CDR2 YYREEE (reference sequence). The CDR3 runs to 15 residues. CDR3 sequence reads: CASSLDSLVGGELFF. The CDR3 DNA follows: TGTGCCAGCAGCTTGGACTCCTTGGTTGGCGGGGAGCTGTTTTTT.

This chain connects TRBV25-1 to TRBJ1-6; D uncertain. Per germline, CDR1 MGHDK and CDR2 SYGVNS. The CDR3 covers 15 residues. V shed 4 bases and J shed 0 bases, with 7 bases lying between them. This CDR3 is CASSAPSSYNSPLHF. The CDR3 DNA reads TGTGCCAGCAGTGCGCCGAGCTCCTATAATTCACCCCTCCACTTT.

The chain employs TRBV27 and TRBJ2-7, with TRBD2 identical over 8 bases. The V and J ends lost 5 bases and 3 bases, in that order; junction bases with no gene match: 6. The CDR3 is 14 amino acids. CDR1 is MNHEY and CDR2 is SMNVEV in the germline V gene (reference sequence). Here the CDR3 reads CASSQAGEVYEQYF. CDR3 bases: TGTGCCAGCAGTCAAGCGGGGGAGGTCTACGAGCAGTACTTC.

This chain joins TRBV5-4 and TRBJ1-2; D may be TRBD1 (5 bases). V was cut by 4 bases and J by 12 bases, with 19 bases left in between. The CDR3 is 13 amino acids. Germline CDR1 reads SGHNT; CDR2 reads YYREEE (reference sequence). The CDR3 here is CASSASDRGVNTF. The CDR3 nucleotides are TGTGCCAGCAGCGCGAGCGATCGGGGGGTAAACACCTTC.

This chain connects TRBV7-2 to TRBJ1-1, with D perhaps matching TRBD1 (6 bases). The CDR3 runs to 15 residues. Germline V CDR1 and CDR2: SGHTA, FQGNSA. V was shortened by 3 bases and J by 3 bases, with 14 bases between the two germline ends. CDR3 nucleotide sequence: TGTGCCAGCAGCTTTGTACAGGGTACGGACACTGAAGCTTTCTTT. Translation: CASSFVQGTDTEAFF.

The gene calls are TRBV6-5 and TRBJ2-5; D tentatively reads TRBD1 or TRBD2 (6 bases each). The CDR3 length is 13 residues. Trimming left V 4 bases short and J 6 bases short, with 12 bases between. Germline loops: CDR1 MNHEY, CDR2 SVGAGI. The CDR3 reads CASSSPGAKTQYF. CDR3 nucleotides: TGTGCCAGCAGTTCCCCGGGGGCAAAGACCCAGTACTTC.

The rearrangement links TRBV5-4 to TRBJ2-1; TRBD2 aligns across 9 bases. This CDR3 comprises 17 residues. CDR1 SGHNT and CDR2 YYREEE come from the germline V gene (reference sequence). The trim removed 0 bases at V and 5 bases at J, leaving 9 bases unmatched. The CDR3 DNA is TGTGCCAGCAGCTTGGCAGGGGGGCTAGCGGGGAACAATGAGCAGTTCTTC. Translation gives CASSLAGGLAGNNEQFF.

The chain links TRBV11-3 to TRBJ1-1; the D is unclear. Deletions cut 0 bases from V and 1 base from J, with 3 bases between. This CDR3 is built from 13 residues. CDR1 is SGHNT and CDR2 is YENEEA in the germline V gene. The CDR3 spells CASSLEANTEAFF. In DNA, the CDR3 is TGTGCCAGCAGCTTAGAGGCGAACACTGAAGCTTTCTTT.

In this sample, this clone turned up once. The chain uses TRBV11-2 and TRBJ2-1; the match to TRBD2 covers 7 bases. V lost 5 bases to trimming and J lost 0 bases; unmatched junction nucleotides: 4. This CDR3 has 15 residues. The germline V gene has CDR1 SGHAT and CDR2 FQNNGV. CDR3 nucleotide sequence: TGTGCCAGCAGCGTAGGGACTAACTCCTACAATGAGCAGTTCTTC. This translates into CASSVGTNSYNEQFF.

This sequence joins TRBV18 and TRBJ1-5; D gene ambiguous. V lost 3 bases to trimming and J lost 8 bases, with 11 bases between them. The CDR3 length is 13 residues. From germline, CDR1 is KGHSH and CDR2 LQKENI. The CDR3 is CASSPGEGKPQHF. The CDR3 nucleotides are TGTGCCAGCTCACCCGGGGAAGGAAAGCCCCAGCATTTT.

The V and J genes are TRBV29-1 and TRBJ2-7; 9 bases agree with TRBD1. This CDR3 region has 13 residues. Germline CDR1 and CDR2: SQVTM and ANQGSEA. V shed 6 bases and J 6 bases; nucleotides not matched to a gene: 9. The CDR3 region is CSVSPGTGSEQYV. The CDR3 nucleotides are TGCAGCGTCAGTCCCGGGACAGGGTCCGAGCAGTACGTC.

V and J are TRBV9 and TRBJ1-3, with D possibly being TRBD1 (6 bases). Germline-derived CDR1 and CDR2 are SGDLS and YYNGEE. Trimming left V 6 bases short and J 4 bases short, with 11 bases between. The CDR3 sequence is 13 residues long. As DNA, the CDR3 is TGTGCCAGCACCGGGACAATAGGAAACACCATATATTTT. This codes for CASTGTIGNTIYF. The full variable domain, its missing parts supplied by reference TRBV9 and TRBJ1-3, is DSGVTQTPKHLITATGQRVTLRCSPRSGDLSVYWYQQSLDQGLQFLIQYYNGEERAKGNILERFSAQQFPDLHSELNLSSLELGDSALYFCASTGTIGNTIYFGEGSWLTVV.

V and J are TRBV4-1 and TRBJ1-5, with no clear D. Per germline, CDR1 MGHRA and CDR2 YSYEKL. Trimming stripped 0 bases from V and 6 bases from J, with 6 bases between. The CDR3 has 13 residues. CDR3 in DNA: TGCGCCAGCAGCCAAGACGGTCTTCAGCCCCAGCATTTT. It yields the protein CASSQDGLQPQHF.

V and J are TRBV27 and TRBJ1-2, with 11 nucleotides matching TRBD1. CDR1 is MNHEY, CDR2 SMNVEV, per germline (reference sequence). J lost 7 bases, V lost 6 bases, and 7 bases had no gene match. The CDR3 is 14 residues long. The CDR3 spells CASRRGQGGGGYTF. CDR3 DNA sequence: TGTGCCAGCAGGCGGGGACAGGGGGGAGGTGGCTACACCTTC.

This chain uses TRBV6-1 with TRBJ1-4, with D possibly TRBD1 on 6 matching bases. Trimming left V 3 bases short and J 5 bases short, with 13 bases between. This CDR3 contains 15 residues. CDR1 and CDR2 (germline): MNHNS, SASEGT. Here the CDR3 reads CASSDVQGGNEKLFF. CDR3 sequence (DNA): TGTGCCAGCAGTGACGTACAGGGCGGGAATGAAAAACTGTTTTTT.

The rearrangement links TRBV5-1 to TRBJ2-2; D unresolved. There are 14 residues in the CDR3. V lost 0 bases and J lost 0, with 3 bases in between. Germline CDR1 SGHRS, CDR2 YFSETQ. CDR3 nucleotide sequence: TGCGCCAGCAGCTTGGCCGCGAACACCGGGGAGCTGTTTTTT. Amino acids: CASSLAANTGELFF. Full variable domain (missing parts from reference TRBV5-1 and TRBJ2-2): KAGVTQTPRYLIKTRGQQVTLSCSPISGHRSVSWYQQTPGQGLQFLFEYFSETQRNKGNFPGRFSGRQFSNSRSEMNVSTLELGDSALYLCASSLAANTGELFFGEGSRLTVL.

The chain links TRBV5-4 to TRBJ1-1; no clear D gene. Germline assignment: CDR1 SGHNT and CDR2 YYREEE (reference sequence). Trimming stripped 4 bases from V and 5 bases from J, with 15 bases between. The CDR3 loop spans 14 amino acids. CDR3 region: CASSPSLGFTEAFF. Here the CDR3 DNA reads TGTGCCAGCAGCCCCTCCCTTGGTTTTACTGAAGCTTTCTTT.

V gene TRBV4-2 combines with J gene TRBJ1-2, with D hard to call. The CDR3 covers 15 residues. V was trimmed by 0 bases and J by 0 bases, leaving 8 bases between them. Germline assignment: CDR1 LGHNA and CDR2 YNFKEQ. CDR3 residues: CASSQDASTNYGYTF. The CDR3 bases are TGTGCCAGCAGCCAAGACGCATCCACTAACTATGGCTACACCTTC.

The sample holds a few counts of this clone. The chain combines TRBV11-2 with TRBJ2-1; D is perhaps TRBD1 (5 bases). Trimming pared 0 bases from V and 4 bases from J, leaving 10 bases between. Germline V gene data show CDR1 as SGHAT and CDR2 as FQNNGV. CDR3 length equals 15 residues. Written as DNA, the CDR3 is TGTGCCAGCAGCTTAGATTGGGGCGGTTACAATGAGCAGTTCTTC. Translating gives CASSLDWGGYNEQFF. Filled out from reference TRBV11-2 and TRBJ2-1, the complete variable domain reads EAGVAQSPRYKIIEKRQSVAFWCNPISGHATLYWYQQILGQGPKLLIQFQNNGVVDDSQLPKDRFSAERLKGVDSTLKIQPAKLEDSAVYLCASSLDWGGYNEQFFGPGTRLTVL.

This clone was seen once. The chain carries TRBV9 and TRBJ2-1; D is unclear. Trimming cost V 0 bases and J 7 bases, with 14 bases left between them. The CDR3 totals 15 residues. The germline V gene has CDR1 SGDLS and CDR2 YYNGEE. The CDR3 sequence: CASSVEWTALNEQFF. CDR3 in DNA: TGTGCCAGCAGCGTAGAGTGGACCGCTTTGAATGAGCAGTTCTTC.

V is TRBV10-3 and J is TRBJ2-7, with no clear D. Looked up from germline, CDR1 is ENHRY and CDR2 is SYGVKD. Trimming left V 8 bases short and J 5 bases short, with 19 bases between. The CDR3 is made up of 14 amino acids. The CDR3 coding sequence is TGTGCCATCGCCGGATGGGCAGACCCCGACGAGCAGTACTTC. This codes for CAIAGWADPDEQYF.

This chain uses TRBV27 with TRBJ2-7; no definite D call. V lost 8 bases and J 2 bases, leaving 10 bases between the germline ends. Germline-derived CDR1 and CDR2 are MNHEY and SMNVEV (reference sequence). The CDR3 is made up of 12 amino acids. CDR3 nucleotides: TGTGCCAGCGGGGTTTTTGCCTACGAGCAGTACTTC. This encodes CASGVFAYEQYF.

The chain couples TRBV7-2 to TRBJ1-6; a weak D match, TRBD1 (5 bases). The germline CDR1 and CDR2 sequences are SGHTA and FQGNSA. With 0 bases removed from V and 15 bases from J, the gap between germline ends came to 6 bases. The length of the CDR3 is 11 residues. Here the CDR3 reads CASSLAGGLHF. CDR3 in DNA: TGTGCCAGCAGCTTAGCCGGGGGCCTCCACTTT. The variable domain in full, with the rest retrieved from reference TRBV7-2 and TRBJ1-6, is GAGVSQSPSNKVTEKGKDVELRCDPISGHTALYWYRQSLGQGLEFLIYFQGNSAPDKSGLPSDRFSAERTGGSVSTLTIQRTQQEDSAVYLCASSLAGGLHFGNGTRLTVT.

By sample fraction, this clone is medium-sized. J is TRBJ1-5 and V is TRBV28, with 7 bases fitting TRBD1. CDR1 is MDHEN, CDR2 SYDVKM, per germline. V gave up 5 bases and J gave up 9 bases; unmatched junction bases: 7. CDR3 length: 13 amino acids. The CDR3 DNA reads as TGTGCCAGCAGTGGGACAGCGAGGGGGCCCCAGCATTTT. This translates into CASSGTARGPQHF.

The chain couples TRBV5-1 to TRBJ2-5, with TRBD2 matching 9 bases. After removal of 1 base from V and 2 bases from J, the junction contained 6 bases not matched to a gene. Per germline, CDR1 SGHRS and CDR2 YFSETQ. The CDR3 runs to 16 residues. The CDR3: CASSLSGLALQETQYF. In DNA, the CDR3 is TGCGCCAGCAGCTTGTCGGGACTAGCTCTGCAAGAGACCCAGTACTTC.

The rearrangement links TRBV6-1 to TRBJ1-5, with D uncertain. The V end was cut by 7 bases, the J end by 5 bases, with 12 bases between. The CDR3 runs 13 residues. CDR1 is MNHNS, CDR2 SASEGT, per germline. The CDR3 nucleotides read TGTGCCAGCATAGGCGGGAGAGATCAGCCCCAGCATTTT. Protein: CASIGGRDQPQHF.

V gene TRBV7-6 combines with J gene TRBJ1-4; perhaps TRBD1 as D (5 bases). Trimming removed 5 bases at V and 2 bases at J, with 15 bases between. Per the germline V gene, CDR1 is SGHVS and CDR2 is FNYEAQ. This CDR3 spans 16 amino acids. The CDR3 spells CASSNRLRYTNEKLFF. CDR3 DNA: TGTGCCAGCAGCAACAGGCTCCGGTATACTAATGAAAAACTGTTTTTT.